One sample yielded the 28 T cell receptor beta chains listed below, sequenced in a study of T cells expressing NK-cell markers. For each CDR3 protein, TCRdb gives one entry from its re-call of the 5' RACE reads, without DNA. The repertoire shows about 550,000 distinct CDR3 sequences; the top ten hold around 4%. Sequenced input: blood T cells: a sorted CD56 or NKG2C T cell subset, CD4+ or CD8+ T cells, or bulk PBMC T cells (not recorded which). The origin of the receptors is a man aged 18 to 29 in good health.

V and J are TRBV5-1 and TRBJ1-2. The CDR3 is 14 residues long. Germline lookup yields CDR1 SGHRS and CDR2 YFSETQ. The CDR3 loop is CASSYDDTNYGYTF.

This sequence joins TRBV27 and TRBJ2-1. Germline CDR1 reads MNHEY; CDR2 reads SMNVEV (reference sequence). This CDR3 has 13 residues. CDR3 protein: CASSLYSNNEQFF.

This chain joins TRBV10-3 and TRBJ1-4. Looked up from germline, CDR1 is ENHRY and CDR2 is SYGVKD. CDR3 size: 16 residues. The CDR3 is CAISAGPSATNEKLFF.

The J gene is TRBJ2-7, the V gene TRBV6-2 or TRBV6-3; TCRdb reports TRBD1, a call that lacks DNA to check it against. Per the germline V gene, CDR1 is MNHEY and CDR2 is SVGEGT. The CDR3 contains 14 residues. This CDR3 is CASSLSKYGNEQYF.

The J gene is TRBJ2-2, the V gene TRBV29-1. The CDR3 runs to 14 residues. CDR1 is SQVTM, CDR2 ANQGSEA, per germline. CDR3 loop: CSVVASRVSGELFF.

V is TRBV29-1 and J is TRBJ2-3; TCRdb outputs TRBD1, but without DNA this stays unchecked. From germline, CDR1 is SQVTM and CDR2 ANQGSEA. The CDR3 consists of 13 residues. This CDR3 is CSVAAGVGSTQYF.

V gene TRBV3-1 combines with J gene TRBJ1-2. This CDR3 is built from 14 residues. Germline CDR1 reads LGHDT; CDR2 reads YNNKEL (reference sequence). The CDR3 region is CASSQDTGQLGYTF.

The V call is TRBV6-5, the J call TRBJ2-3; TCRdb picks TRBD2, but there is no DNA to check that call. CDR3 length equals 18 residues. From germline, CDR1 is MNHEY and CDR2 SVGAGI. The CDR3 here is CASSYNAHRAGGPDTQYF.

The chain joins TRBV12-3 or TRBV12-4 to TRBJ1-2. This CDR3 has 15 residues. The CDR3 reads CASSSVGRKTYGYTF.

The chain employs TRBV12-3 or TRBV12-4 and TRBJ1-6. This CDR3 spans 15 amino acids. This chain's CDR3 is CASRARGSYNSPLHF.

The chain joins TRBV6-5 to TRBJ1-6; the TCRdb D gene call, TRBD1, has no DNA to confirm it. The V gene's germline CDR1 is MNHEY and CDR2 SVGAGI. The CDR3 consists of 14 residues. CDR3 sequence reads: CASSFDRAGSPLHF.

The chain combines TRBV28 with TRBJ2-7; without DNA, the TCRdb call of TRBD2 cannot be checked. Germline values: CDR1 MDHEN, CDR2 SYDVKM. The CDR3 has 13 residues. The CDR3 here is CASSSGLAGQQYF.

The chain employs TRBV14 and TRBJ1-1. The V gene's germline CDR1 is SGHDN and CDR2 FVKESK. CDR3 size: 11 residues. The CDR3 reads CASSKYDEAFF.

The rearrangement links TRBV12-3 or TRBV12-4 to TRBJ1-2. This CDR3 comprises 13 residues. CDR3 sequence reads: CASSLSLGLGYTF.

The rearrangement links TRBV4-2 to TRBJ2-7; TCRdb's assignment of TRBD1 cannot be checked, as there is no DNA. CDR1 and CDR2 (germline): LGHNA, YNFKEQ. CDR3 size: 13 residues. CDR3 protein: CASSRTGKEEQYF.

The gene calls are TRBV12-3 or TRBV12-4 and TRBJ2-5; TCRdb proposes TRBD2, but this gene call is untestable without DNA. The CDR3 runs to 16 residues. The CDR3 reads CASSKPTSGTQETQYF.

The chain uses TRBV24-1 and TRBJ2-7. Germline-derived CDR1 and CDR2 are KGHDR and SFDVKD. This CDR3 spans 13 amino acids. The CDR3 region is CATSGRGNYEQYF.

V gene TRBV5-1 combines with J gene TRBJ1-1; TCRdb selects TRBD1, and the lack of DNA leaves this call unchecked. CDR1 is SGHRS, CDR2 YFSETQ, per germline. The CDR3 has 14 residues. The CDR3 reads CASSGGQPNTEAFF.

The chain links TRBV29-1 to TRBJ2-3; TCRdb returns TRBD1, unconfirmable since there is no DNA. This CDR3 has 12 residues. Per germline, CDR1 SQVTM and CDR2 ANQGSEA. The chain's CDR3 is CSVRLGGDTQYF.

The CDR3 reads CASSTRTSGNQETQYF. The rearrangement uses TRBV5-1 and TRBJ2-5; TCRdb returns TRBD2, unconfirmable since there is no DNA. The CDR3 totals 16 residues. Germline V gives CDR1 SGHRS, CDR2 YFSETQ.

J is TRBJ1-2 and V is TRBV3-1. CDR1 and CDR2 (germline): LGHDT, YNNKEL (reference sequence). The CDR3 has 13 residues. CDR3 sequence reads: CASTPDVRYGYTF.

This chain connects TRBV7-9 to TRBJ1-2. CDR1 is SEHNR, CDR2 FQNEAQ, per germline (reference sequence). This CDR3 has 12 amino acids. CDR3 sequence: CASSSGLNGYTF.

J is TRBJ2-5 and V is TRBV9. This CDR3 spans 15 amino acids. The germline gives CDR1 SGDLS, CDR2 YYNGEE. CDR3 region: CASSVGDTEQETQYF. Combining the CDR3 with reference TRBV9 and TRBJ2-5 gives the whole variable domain DSGVTQTPKHLITATGQRVTLRCSPRSGDLSVYWYQQSLDQGLQFLIQYYNGEERAKGNILERFSAQQFPDLHSELNLSSLELGDSALYFCASSVGDTEQETQYFGPGTRLLVL.

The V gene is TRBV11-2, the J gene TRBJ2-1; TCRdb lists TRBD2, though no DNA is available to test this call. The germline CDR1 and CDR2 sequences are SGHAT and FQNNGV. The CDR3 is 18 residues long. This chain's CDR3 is CASSLVGSGSYSYNEQFF. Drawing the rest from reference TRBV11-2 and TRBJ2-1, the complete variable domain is EAGVAQSPRYKIIEKRQSVAFWCNPISGHATLYWYQQILGQGPKLLIQFQNNGVVDDSQLPKDRFSAERLKGVDSTLKIQPAKLEDSAVYLCASSLVGSGSYSYNEQFFGPGTRLTVL.

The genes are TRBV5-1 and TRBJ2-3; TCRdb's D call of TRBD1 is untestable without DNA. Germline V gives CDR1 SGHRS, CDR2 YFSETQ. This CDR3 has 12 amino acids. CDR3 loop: CASSGGMDTQYF. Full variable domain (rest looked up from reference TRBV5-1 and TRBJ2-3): KAGVTQTPRYLIKTRGQQVTLSCSPISGHRSVSWYQQTPGQGLQFLFEYFSETQRNKGNFPGRFSGRQFSNSRSEMNVSTLELGDSALYLCASSGGMDTQYFGPGTRLTVL.

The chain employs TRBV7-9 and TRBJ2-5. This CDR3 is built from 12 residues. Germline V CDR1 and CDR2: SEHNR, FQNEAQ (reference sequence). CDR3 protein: CASKGEKETQYF.

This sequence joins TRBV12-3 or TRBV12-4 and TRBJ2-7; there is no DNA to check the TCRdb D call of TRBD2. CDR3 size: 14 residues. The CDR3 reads CASTRREANYEQYF.

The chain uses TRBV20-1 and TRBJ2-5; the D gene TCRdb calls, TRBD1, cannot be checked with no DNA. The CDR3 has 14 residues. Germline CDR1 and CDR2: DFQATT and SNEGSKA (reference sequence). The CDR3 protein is CSATSRRHQETQYF.